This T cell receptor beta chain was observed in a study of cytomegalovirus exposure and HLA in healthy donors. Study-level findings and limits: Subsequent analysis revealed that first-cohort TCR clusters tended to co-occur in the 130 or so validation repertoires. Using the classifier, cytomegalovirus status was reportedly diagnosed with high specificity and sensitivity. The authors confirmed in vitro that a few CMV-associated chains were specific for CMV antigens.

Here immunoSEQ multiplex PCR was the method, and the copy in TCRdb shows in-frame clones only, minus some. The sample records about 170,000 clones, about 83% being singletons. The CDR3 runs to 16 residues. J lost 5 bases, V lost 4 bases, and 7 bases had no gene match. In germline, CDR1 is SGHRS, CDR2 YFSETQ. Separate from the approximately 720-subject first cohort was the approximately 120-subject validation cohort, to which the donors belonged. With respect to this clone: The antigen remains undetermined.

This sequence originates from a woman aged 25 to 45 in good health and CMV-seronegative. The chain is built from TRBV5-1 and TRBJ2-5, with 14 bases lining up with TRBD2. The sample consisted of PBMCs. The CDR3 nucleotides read TGCGCCAGCAGCAACACGGGACTAGCGGGGGCGGAGACCCAGTACTTC. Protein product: CASSNTGLAGAETQYF.